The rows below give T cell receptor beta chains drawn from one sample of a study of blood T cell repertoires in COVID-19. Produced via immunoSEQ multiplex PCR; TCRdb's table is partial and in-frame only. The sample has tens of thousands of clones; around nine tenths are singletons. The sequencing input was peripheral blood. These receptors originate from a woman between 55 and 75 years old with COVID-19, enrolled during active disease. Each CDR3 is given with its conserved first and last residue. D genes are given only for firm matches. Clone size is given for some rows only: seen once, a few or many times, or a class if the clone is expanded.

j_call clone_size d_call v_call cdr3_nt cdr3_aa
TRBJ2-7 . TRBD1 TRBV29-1 TGCAGCGTGCACACCGGGACAGGGAGCTACGAGCAGTACTTC CSVHTGTGSYEQYF
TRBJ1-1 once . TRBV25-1 TGTGTCAGCAGTGGGGTTGGGGCCACTGAAGCTTTCTTT CVSSGVGATEAFF
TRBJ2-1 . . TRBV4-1 TGCGCCAGCAGCCAAAGGGGGTTGAGGGGTTCTACGGATGAGCAGTTCTTC CASSQRGLRGSTDEQFF
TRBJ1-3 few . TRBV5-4 TGTGCCAGCAGCTTCGGGGGATATGGAAACACCATATATTTT CASSFGGYGNTIYF
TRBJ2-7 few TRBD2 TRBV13 TGTGCCAGCAGCTTTCTAGCGGGATTATCCTACGAGCAGTACTTC CASSFLAGLSYEQYF
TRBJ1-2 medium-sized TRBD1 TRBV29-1 TGCAGCGTGGACTCCTATGGGACAGACGATGGCTACACCTTC CSVDSYGTDDGYTF
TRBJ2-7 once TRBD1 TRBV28 TGTGCCAGCACCGGGGTCGGGACAGGGCCCTACGAGCAGTACTTC CASTGVGTGPYEQYF
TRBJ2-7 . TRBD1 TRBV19 TGTGCCAGTAGAACAGGGGCACCAAGCTACGAGCAGTACTTC CASRTGAPSYEQYF
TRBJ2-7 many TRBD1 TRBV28 TGTGCCAGTATACAGGGGGGCTCCTACGAGCAGTACTTC CASIQGGSYEQYF
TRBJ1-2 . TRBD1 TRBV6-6 TGTGCCAGCAGTTACATGACAGGGCCTAACTATGGCTACACCTTC CASSYMTGPNYGYTF
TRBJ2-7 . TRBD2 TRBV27 TGTGCCAGCAGTGGGACTAGCGGGAGTATCCACGAGCAGTACTTC CASSGTSGSIHEQYF
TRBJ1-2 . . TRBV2 TGTGCCAAATACTTCAACTATGGCTACACCTTC CAKYFNYGYTF
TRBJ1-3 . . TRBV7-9 TGTGCCAGCGACACAAGCTCTGGAAACACCATATATTTT CASDTSSGNTIYF
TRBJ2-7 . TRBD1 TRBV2 TGTGCCAGCAGTTTTGATGGGACAGCCTACGAGCAGTACTTC CASSFDGTAYEQYF
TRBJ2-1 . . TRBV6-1 TGTGCCAGCAGTGAAGCTCCTAGTCGCGATGAGCAGTTCTTC CASSEAPSRDEQFF
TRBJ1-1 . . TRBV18 TGTGCCAGCTCACTAGACAGTAACACTGAAGCTTTCTTT CASSLDSNTEAFF
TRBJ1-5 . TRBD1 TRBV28 TGTGCCAGCAGTTTATGGGTGGCAGGGGGTCGGAATCAGCCCCAGCATTTT CASSLWVAGGRNQPQHF
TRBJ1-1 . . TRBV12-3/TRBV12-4 TGTGCCAGCAGTCCGACGCGGGCAGACGAGATTTTT CASSPTRADEIF
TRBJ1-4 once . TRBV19 TGTGCCAGTAGTTTGGGGGCGGTGGGCGAAAAACTGTTTTTT CASSLGAVGEKLFF
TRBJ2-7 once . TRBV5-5 TGTGCCAGCAGCTTGGATGTAGTCGGCGAGCAGTACTTC CASSLDVVGEQYF
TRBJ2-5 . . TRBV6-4 TGTGCCAGCAGCCCGATGGCGGGTGAGACCCAGTACTTC CASSPMAGETQYF
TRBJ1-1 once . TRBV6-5 TGTGCCAGCAGGTACGATAACAGGGATAACACTGAAGCTTTCTTT CASRYDNRDNTEAFF
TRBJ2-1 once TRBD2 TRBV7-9 TGTGCCAGCAGCTCCGGGACTAGCGGAAGCTCCTACAATGAGCAGTTCTTC CASSSGTSGSSYNEQFF
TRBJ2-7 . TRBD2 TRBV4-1 TGCGCCAGCAGCCAAGATCCCCTAGCGGGAGCCCCGGGCTACGAGCAGTACTTC CASSQDPLAGAPGYEQYF
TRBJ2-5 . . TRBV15 TGTGCCACCAGCAGGCGGTGGCAGGGGCAAGAGACCCAGTACTTC CATSRRWQGQETQYF
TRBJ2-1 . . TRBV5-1 TGCGCCAGCAGCCCGAGGGCGGAGAGACCCATCGACAATGAGCAGTTCTTC CASSPRAERPIDNEQFF
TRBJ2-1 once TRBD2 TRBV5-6 TGTGCCAGCAGCCTAACGACACGGGAGGTCTACAATGAGCAGTTCTTC CASSLTTREVYNEQFF
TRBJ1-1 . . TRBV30 TGTGCCTGGAGTCAATCGAACACTGAAGCTTTCTTT CAWSQSNTEAFF
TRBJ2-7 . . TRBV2 TGTGCCAGCAGACAGGATGGTCTCAGCTCCTACGAGCAGTACTTC CASRQDGLSSYEQYF
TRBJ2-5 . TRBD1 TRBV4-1 TGCGCCAGCAGCCAAGGGGACAGGAAAGAGACCCAGTACTTC CASSQGDRKETQYF
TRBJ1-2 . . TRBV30 TGTGCCTGTTCCCCCTGGGGGGTCGACTATGGCTACACCTTC CACSPWGVDYGYTF
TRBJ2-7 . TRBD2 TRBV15 TGTGCCACCAGCAGAGCCTCGAGCGGGAGGGCGAGGGAGCAGTACTTC CATSRASSGRAREQYF
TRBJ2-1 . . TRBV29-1 TGCAGCGTTGATGGCCTACGGGGGAATGAGCAGTTCTTC CSVDGLRGNEQFF
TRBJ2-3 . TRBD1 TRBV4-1 TGCGCCAGCAGCCCAGGGGGGACAGGGAGAACAGATACGCAGTATTTT CASSPGGTGRTDTQYF
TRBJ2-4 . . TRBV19 TGTGCCAGTAGTATCGGGACTGACGGAAAAAACATTCAGTACTTC CASSIGTDGKNIQYF
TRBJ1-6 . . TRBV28 TGTGCCAGCCGAACAAGACAAAGCTCCTATAATTCACCCCTCCACTTT CASRTRQSSYNSPLHF
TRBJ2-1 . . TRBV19 TGTGCCAGTAGTATGCGGTTAGTGTCCCTCTCCTACAATGAGCAGTTCTTC CASSMRLVSLSYNEQFF
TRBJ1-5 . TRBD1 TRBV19 TGTGCCAGTAGTACGACAGGGTCAAAGCAGCCCCAGCATTTT CASSTTGSKQPQHF
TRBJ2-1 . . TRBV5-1 TGCGCCAGCAGCTGGGGGACTGACTACAATGAGCAGTTCTTC CASSWGTDYNEQFF
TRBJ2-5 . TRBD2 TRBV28 TGTGCCAGCAGGCGAGAACACGGGCTAGCGGGAGGGACCCAGTACTTC CASRREHGLAGGTQYF
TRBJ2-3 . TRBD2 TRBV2 TGTGCCAGCACTCGGACTAGCGCCAGCACAGATACGCAGTATTTT CASTRTSASTDTQYF
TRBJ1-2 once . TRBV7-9 TGTGCCAGCAGCCCGGGACACTGGGAAATGACAGAGCGCTACACCTTC CASSPGHWEMTERYTF
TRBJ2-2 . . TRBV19 TGTGCCAGTAAGAGTAGAGTGTTACACACCGGGGAGCTGTTTTTT CASKSRVLHTGELFF
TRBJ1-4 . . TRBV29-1 TGCAGCGCCCGACAGGTTGGGGCAACTAATGAAAAACTGTTTTTT CSARQVGATNEKLFF